These 12 T cell receptor beta chains came from one sample sequenced in a study of OX40 agonist ivuxolimab in advanced cancers. Libraries were prepared by immunoSEQ multiplex PCR; TCRdb keeps only in-frame clonotypes and omits some of them. The top ten clones hold more than 10% of a sample with just under 65,000 clones, 80% to 90% of them seen once. Sample: CD4+ or CD8+ T cells sorted from blood, taken in a trial of the OX40 agonist ivuxolimab. These receptors were taken from an adult with an advanced solid tumor such as melanoma, head and neck, liver or kidney cancer.

The J gene is TRBJ2-6, the V gene TRBV19; 8 bases map to TRBD1. The CDR3 has 15 amino acids. V was pared by 5 bases and J by 2 bases, with 2 bases of the junction left unmatched. CDR1 and CDR2 (germline): LNHDA, SQIVND (reference sequence). The CDR3 coding sequence is TGTGCCAGTAGTCCGACAGGGGCTGGGGCCAACGTCCTGACTTTC. Translation: CASSPTGAGANVLTF.

The V gene is TRBV9, the J gene TRBJ1-2; D call uncertain. V lost 4 bases, J lost 0 bases, and 10 bases lay in between. CDR1 and CDR2 (germline): SGDLS, YYNGEE. This CDR3 is 14 amino acids long. CDR3 in amino acids: CASSPRGANYGYTF. CDR3 nucleotides: TGTGCCAGCAGCCCCCGGGGAGCTAACTATGGCTACACCTTC.

This chain connects TRBV5-1 to TRBJ1-6, with a possible D match to TRBD1 (6 bases). The CDR3 sequence is 15 residues long. The V end lost 4 bases, the J end lost 12 bases, and 20 bases lay between the germline ends. From germline, CDR1 is SGHRS and CDR2 YFSETQ. In nucleotides, the CDR3 is TGCGCCAGCAGCCCTCGACCATCTACAGGGTTACCCCTCCACTTT. Translation gives CASSPRPSTGLPLHF.

The chain joins TRBV10-3 to TRBJ2-3, with 11 bases fitting TRBD2. After removal of 5 bases from V and 4 bases from J, the junction contained 5 bases not matched to a gene. The CDR3 sequence is 15 residues long. The germline V gene has CDR1 ENHRY and CDR2 SYGVKD. For the CDR3, the DNA is TGTGCCATCAGTACGACTAGCGGGGCTTCAGATACGCAGTATTTT. As protein: CAISTTSGASDTQYF.

This chain connects TRBV2 to TRBJ1-3; D is perhaps TRBD1 (6 bases). This CDR3 contains 15 residues. The V end lost 6 bases, the J end lost 2 bases, and 14 bases lay between the germline ends. Germline V gives CDR1 SNHLY, CDR2 FYNNEI. The CDR3 DNA sequence: TGTGCCAGCAGGCAACAGGGTTGGGCTGGAAACACCATATATTTT. This codes for CASRQQGWAGNTIYF.

The rearrangement links TRBV7-2 to TRBJ2-6; no clear D. The CDR3 spans 14 residues. The germline V gene encodes CDR1 SGHTA and CDR2 FQGNSA. V lost 1 base and J lost 2, with 3 bases in between. The CDR3 DNA is TGTGCCAGCAGCTTAGTGGCTGGGGCCAACGTCCTGACTTTC. Protein product: CASSLVAGANVLTF.

This chain joins TRBV7-9 and TRBJ1-4, with 9 bases matching TRBD1. Germline V gives CDR1 SEHNR, CDR2 FQNEAQ (reference sequence). The CDR3 spans 14 residues. The trim removed 3 bases at V and 6 bases at J, leaving 2 bases unmatched. CDR3 in amino acids: CASSLGQGDEKLFF. In DNA form, the CDR3 reads TGTGCCAGCAGCTTGGGACAGGGTGATGAAAAACTGTTTTTT.

V and J are TRBV7-2 and TRBJ2-6; D not certain. V was pared by 6 bases and J by 2 bases, with 5 bases between. The germline gives CDR1 SGHTA, CDR2 FQGNSA. The CDR3 contains 13 residues. The CDR3 here is CASRGTGANVLTF. For the CDR3, the DNA is TGTGCCAGCAGGGGAACTGGGGCCAACGTCCTGACTTTC. The full variable domain, with the rest looked up from reference TRBV7-2 and TRBJ2-6, is GAGVSQSPSNKVTEKGKDVELRCDPISGHTALYWYRQSLGQGLEFLIYFQGNSAPDKSGLPSDRFSAERTGGSVSTLTIQRTQQEDSAVYLCASRGTGANVLTFGAGSRLTVL.

This clone was observed once. The J gene is TRBJ2-7, the V gene TRBV6-5, with TRBD1 identical over 10 bases. The length of the CDR3 is 15 residues. CDR1 and CDR2 (germline): MNHEY, SVGAGI. The junction had 5 bases not matched to a gene; V was cut back by 2 bases and J by 4 bases. Here the CDR3 DNA reads TGTGCCAGCAGTTACGCCGGGACAGGGGCGTACGAGCAGTACTTC. Translating it yields CASSYAGTGAYEQYF.

This CDR3 reads CASSSTLAPGWEQFF. The CDR3 DNA reads as TGTGCCAGCAGTTCAACACTAGCACCTGGATGGGAGCAGTTCTTC. The J gene is TRBJ2-1, the V gene TRBV28; the D gene is possibly TRBD2 (6 bases). Germline CDR1 reads MDHEN; CDR2 reads SYDVKM. This CDR3 is 15 amino acids long. Deletions cut 4 bases from V and 10 bases from J, with 20 bases between.

Notes on this clone: The junction departs from the called germline gene at one end, perhaps through a read error. The chain combines TRBV10-3 with TRBJ2-7, with 8 bases identical to TRBD1. The CDR3 is 13 amino acids. CDR1 is ENHRY and CDR2 is SYGVKD in the germline V gene. In nucleotides, the CDR3 is TGTGCCATCAATGAGCAGGGGGCGAACGAGCAGTACTTC. Amino acid sequence: CAINEQGANEQYF.

V usage is TRBV7-2 and J usage is TRBJ2-3, with TRBD2 as a possible D gene (6 bases). CDR3 size: 14 residues. V shed 2 bases and J shed 3 bases, with 9 bases lying between them. The germline gives CDR1 SGHTA, CDR2 FQGNSA. The CDR3 is CASSLRERTDTQYF. The CDR3 nucleotides are TGTGCCAGCAGCTTACGGGAGCGGACAGATACGCAGTATTTT.